This T cell receptor beta chain emerged from a study of CD4 T cells in relation to SARS-CoV-2 and coronaviruses (dated by TCRdb to the early 2020s). With respect to the entire study: Across all 12 patients in the full convalescent cohort, ages ranged from roughly 21 to 75 years, with a median of 38. Among the approximately twelve convalescent patients, 8 males and 4 females were included, and two of the subjects were Hispanic. Shared crossreactive spike epitopes were mapped to their HLA restriction using patient-derived lymphoblastoid cell lines. At the level of individual TCR clonotypes, the study measured memory CD4+ T cell crossreactivity between SARS-CoV-2 spike protein and common cold coronavirus spike proteins. Samples from three pre-COVID donors and the naive versus memory experiments were sequenced with the Adaptive Biotechnologies TCR-sequencing kit; other data were Illumina-based. Expansion assays from other donors in the study were sequenced with a different, Illumina-based TCR-beta assay.

As to this clone: Its antigen is still unknown. No base quality information exists; no much larger clone differs at one position.

DNA from uncultured naive and memory CD4+ T cells underwent immunoSEQ TCR-beta sequencing at deep resolution. The paper's data handling went like this. During preprocessing, nonproductive sequences were discarded, as were any CDR3s that did not begin with C, did not end with F or W, or were shorter than 7 amino acids. Cultured and uncultured naive and memory CD4+ repertoires were searched for CDR3s previously identified as spike- and CEF-reactive. Pairwise Levenshtein distance, computed with the stringdist R package after three terminal residues were trimmed from each end, was used as the measure of CDR3 homology. This is the immuneACCESS table as TCRdb keeps it, with only in-frame sequences that have V and J called. A part of the clones is gone; compared with another copy, unresolved V genes explain less than half, and the rest is unexplained. V, J and clone size derive from that table, while D and trimming were established from the DNA sequence. Recorded for this sample are 30,000 to 45,000 clones; roughly 88% of them occurred a single time. The leading ten clones occupy roughly 9% of the sample.

CDR1 and CDR2 are read off the germline V gene (reference sequence) as LGHDT and YNNKEL. CDR3 length: 11 amino acids, cysteine to phenylalanine. Just CDR3 DNA is preserved here, 33 bases in frame from base 1. The V and J ends are trimmed by 4 bases and 7 bases, leaving 5 bases between them. To separate naive from memory CD4+ T cells, cryopreserved PBMCs first underwent CD4 enrichment and then EasySep naive CD4+ T cell enrichment. PBMCs were isolated from leukapheresis product or whole blood by Ficoll-Paque PLUS gradient centrifugation. The PBMCs went either fresh into the expansion assay or into cryopreservation at -140 degrees C. The QIAamp Micro DNA Kit was used to extract genomic DNA from the CD4+ T cells. What the work shows at the level of the full study, not this receptor alone: Roughly 64% of donors had memory CD4+ clonotypes that crossrecognized SARS-CoV-2 and at least one common cold coronavirus spike. Naive versus memory sequencing indicated the assay detects memory recall responses rather than primary responses primed during culture. Small numbers of patients and of tested TCRs were a limitation of the study. Crossreactive clones showed significantly weaker SARS-CoV-2-driven expansion than monoreactive clones, consistent with antigenic imprinting. Because the crossreactivity analysis focused on spike protein, crossreactivity against other viral proteins was not assessed. Because no donor provided both pre-pandemic and post-infection samples, tracing the source of pre-existing responses was limited.

The TCR was taken from an adult with COVID-19. The sample consisted of memory CD4+ T cells from PBMCs. According to the study, the label for this sample's cell subset or site signals: memory (non-naive) CD4+ T cells. The chain employs TRBV3-1 (or the pseudogene TRBV3-2) and TRBJ2-1, with no confident D gene call. The nucleotide sequence is given as TGTGCCAGCAGCCGTGGTAATGAGCAGTTCTTC. This gives the protein CASSRGNEQFF.